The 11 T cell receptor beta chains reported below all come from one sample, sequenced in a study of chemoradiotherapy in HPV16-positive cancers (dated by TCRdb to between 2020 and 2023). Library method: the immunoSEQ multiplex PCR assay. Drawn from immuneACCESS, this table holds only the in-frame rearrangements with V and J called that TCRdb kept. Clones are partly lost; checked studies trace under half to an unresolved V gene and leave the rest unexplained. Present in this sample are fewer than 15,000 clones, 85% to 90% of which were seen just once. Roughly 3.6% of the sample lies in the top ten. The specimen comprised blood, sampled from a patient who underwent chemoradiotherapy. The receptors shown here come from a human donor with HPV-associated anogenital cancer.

The CDR3 DNA follows: TGCAGCGTTGAACGGGACTCCACCTACAATGAGCAGTTCTTC. This codes for CSVERDSTYNEQFF. V and J are TRBV29-1 and TRBJ2-1, with D perhaps TRBD2 (6 bases). Germline values: CDR1 SQVTM, CDR2 ANQGSEA. Trimming shortened V by 2 bases and J by 2 bases, and 10 bases separated the two germline ends. The CDR3 covers 14 residues.

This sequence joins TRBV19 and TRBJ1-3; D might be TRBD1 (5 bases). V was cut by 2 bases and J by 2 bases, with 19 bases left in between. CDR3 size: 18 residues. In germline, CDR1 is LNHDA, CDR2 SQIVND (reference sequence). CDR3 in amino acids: CASSIRYGAGTTGNTIYF. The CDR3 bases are TGTGCCAGTAGTATAAGGTACGGCGCCGGGACGACTGGAAACACCATATATTTT.

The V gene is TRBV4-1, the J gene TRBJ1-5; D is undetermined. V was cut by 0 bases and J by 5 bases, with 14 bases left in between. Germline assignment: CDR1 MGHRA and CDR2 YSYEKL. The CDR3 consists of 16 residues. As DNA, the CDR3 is TGCGCCAGCAGCCAAGATATTGGGAGGGTGGATCAGCCCCAGCATTTT. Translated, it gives CASSQDIGRVDQPQHF.

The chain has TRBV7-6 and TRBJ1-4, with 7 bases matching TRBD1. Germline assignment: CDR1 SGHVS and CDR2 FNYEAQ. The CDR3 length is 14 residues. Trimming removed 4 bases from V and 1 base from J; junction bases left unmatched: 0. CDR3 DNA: TGTGCCAGCAGCTGGACAGGAACTAATGAAAAACTGTTTTTT. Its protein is CASSWTGTNEKLFF.

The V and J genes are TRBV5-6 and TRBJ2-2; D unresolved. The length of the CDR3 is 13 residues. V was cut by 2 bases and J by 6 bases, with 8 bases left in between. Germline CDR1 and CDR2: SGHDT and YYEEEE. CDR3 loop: CASSFGEPGELFF. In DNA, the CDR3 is TGTGCCAGCAGCTTTGGTGAACCCGGGGAGCTGTTTTTT.

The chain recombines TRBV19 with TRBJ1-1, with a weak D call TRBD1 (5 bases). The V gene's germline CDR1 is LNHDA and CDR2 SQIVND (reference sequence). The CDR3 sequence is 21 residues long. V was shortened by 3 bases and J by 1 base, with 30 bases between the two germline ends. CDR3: CASSMRREGPSTTYRNTEAFF. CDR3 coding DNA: TGTGCCAGTAGTATGCGTAGGGAGGGACCCTCGACTACATACCGGAACACTGAAGCTTTCTTT.

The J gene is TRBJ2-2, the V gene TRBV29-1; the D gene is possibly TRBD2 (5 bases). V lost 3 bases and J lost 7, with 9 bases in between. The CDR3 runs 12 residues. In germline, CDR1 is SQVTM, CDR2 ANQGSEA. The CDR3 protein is CSVEPGDGELFF. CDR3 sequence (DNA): TGCAGCGTTGAGCCCGGGGACGGGGAGCTGTTTTTT.

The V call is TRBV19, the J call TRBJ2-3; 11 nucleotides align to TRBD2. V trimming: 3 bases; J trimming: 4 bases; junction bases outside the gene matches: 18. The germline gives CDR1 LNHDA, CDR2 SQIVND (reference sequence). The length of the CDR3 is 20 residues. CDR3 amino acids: CASSIPPGLAGGTSSDTQYF. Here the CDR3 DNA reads TGTGCCAGTAGTATTCCTCCCGGGCTAGCGGGAGGAACATCATCAGATACGCAGTATTTT.

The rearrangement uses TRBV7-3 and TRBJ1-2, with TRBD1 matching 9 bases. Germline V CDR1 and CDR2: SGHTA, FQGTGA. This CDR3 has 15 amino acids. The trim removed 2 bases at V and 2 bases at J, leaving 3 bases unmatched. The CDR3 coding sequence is TGTGCCAGCAGCTTAGCCGGGACAGGGAACTATGGCTACACCTTC. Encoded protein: CASSLAGTGNYGYTF.

The CDR3 coding sequence is TGCGCCAGCAGCTTGGATAGGGTCTATGGCTACACCTTC. The encoded protein is CASSLDRVYGYTF. The chain has TRBV5-1 and TRBJ1-2, with no clear D. The germline gives CDR1 SGHRS, CDR2 YFSETQ. The CDR3 has 13 residues. Trimming removed 0 bases at V and 4 bases at J, with 7 bases between.

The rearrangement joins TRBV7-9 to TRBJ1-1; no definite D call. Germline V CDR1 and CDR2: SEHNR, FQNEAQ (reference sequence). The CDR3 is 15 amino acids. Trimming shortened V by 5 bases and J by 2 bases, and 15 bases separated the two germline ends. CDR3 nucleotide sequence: TGTGCCAGCAGCCTCACGACACCAATCAACACTGAAGCTTTCTTT. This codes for CASSLTTPINTEAFF.